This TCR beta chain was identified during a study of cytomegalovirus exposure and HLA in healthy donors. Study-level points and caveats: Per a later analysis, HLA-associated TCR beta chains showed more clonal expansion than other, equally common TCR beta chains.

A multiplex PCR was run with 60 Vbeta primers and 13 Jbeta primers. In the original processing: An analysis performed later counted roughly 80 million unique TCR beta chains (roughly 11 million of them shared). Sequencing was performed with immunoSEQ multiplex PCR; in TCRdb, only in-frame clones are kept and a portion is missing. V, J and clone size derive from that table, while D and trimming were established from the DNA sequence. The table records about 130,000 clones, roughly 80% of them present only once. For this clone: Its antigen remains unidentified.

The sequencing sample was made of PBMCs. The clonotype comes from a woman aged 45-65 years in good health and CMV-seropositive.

The CDR3: CATSREGAQGADTQYF. In nucleotides, the CDR3 is TGTGCCACCAGCAGGGAGGGGGCCCAGGGGGCAGATACGCAGTATTTT. V is TRBV15 and J is TRBJ2-3; possibly TRBD1 for D (7 bases). There are 16 residues in the CDR3. The V end was cut by 3 bases, the J end by 4 bases, with 17 bases between. Germline CDR1 and CDR2: LNHNV and YYDKDF (reference sequence).